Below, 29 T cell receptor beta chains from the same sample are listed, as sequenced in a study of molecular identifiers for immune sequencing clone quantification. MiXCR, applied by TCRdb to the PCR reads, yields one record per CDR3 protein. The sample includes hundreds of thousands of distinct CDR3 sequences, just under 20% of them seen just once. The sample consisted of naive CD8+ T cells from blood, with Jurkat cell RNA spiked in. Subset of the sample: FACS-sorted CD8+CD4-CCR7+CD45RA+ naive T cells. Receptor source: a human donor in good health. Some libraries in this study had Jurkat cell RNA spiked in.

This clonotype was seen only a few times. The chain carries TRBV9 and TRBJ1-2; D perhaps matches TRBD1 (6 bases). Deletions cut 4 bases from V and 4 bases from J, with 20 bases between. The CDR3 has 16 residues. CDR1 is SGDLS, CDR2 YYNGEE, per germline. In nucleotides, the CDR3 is TGTGCCAGCAGCCCAGACCCCGGGGAAGGGGGCTATGGCTACACCTTC. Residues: CASSPDPGEGGYGYTF.

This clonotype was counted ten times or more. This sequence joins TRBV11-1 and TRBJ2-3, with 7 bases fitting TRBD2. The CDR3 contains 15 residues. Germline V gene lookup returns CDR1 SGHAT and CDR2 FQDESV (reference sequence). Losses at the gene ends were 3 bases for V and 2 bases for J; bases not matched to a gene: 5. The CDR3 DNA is TGTGCCAGCAGCTTGCTAGCGGAAGCCACAGATACGCAGTATTTT. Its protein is CASSLLAEATDTQYF.

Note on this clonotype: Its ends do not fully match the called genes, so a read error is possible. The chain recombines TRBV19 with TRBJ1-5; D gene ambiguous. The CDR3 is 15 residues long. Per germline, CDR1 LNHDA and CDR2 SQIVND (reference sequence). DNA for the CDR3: TGTGCCAGTAGTATAGTGGCTGTTAGCAATCGGCCCCAGCATTTT. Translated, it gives CASSIVAVSNRPQHF.

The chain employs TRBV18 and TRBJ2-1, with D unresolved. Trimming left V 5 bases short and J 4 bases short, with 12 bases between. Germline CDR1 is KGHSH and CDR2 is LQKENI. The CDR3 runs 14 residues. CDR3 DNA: TGTGCCAGCTCATCGCGGACCGAGTACAATGAGCAGTTCTTC. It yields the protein CASSSRTEYNEQFF.

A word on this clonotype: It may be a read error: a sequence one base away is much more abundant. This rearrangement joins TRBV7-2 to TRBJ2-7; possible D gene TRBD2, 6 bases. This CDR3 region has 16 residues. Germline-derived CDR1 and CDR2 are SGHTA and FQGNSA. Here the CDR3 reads CASSPTTSSAFYEQCF. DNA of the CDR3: TGTGCCAGCAGCCCAACAACTAGCTCAGCTTTCTACGAGCAGTGCTTC.

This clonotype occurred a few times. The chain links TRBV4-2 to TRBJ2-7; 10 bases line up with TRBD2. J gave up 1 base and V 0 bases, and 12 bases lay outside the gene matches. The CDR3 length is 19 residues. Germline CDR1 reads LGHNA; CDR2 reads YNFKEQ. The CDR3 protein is CASSQEILTLAGLSYEQYF. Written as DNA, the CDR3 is TGTGCCAGCAGCCAAGAAATCCTAACACTAGCGGGGTTGTCCTACGAGCAGTACTTC.

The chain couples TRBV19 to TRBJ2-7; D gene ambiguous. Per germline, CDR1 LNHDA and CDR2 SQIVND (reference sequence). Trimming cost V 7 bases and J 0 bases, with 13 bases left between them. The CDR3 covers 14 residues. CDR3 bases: TGTGCCAGTAATGAGCAACCAGGCTCCTACGAGCAGTACTTC. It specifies CASNEQPGSYEQYF.

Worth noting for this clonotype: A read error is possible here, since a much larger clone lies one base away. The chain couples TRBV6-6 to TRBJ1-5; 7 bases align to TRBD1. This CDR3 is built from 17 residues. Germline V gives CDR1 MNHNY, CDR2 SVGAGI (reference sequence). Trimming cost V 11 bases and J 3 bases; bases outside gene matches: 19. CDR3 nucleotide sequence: TGTGCCGTGGGGGACAGAGCACGTTCGTTTAACAATCAGCCCCAGCATTTT. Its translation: CAVGDRARSFNNQPQHF.

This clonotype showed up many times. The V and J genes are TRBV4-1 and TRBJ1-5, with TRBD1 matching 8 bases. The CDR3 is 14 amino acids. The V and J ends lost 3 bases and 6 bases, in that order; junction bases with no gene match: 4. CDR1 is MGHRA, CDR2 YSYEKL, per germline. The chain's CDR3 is CASSQGQASQPQHF. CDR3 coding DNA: TGCGCCAGCAGCCAGGGACAGGCGAGTCAGCCCCAGCATTTT.

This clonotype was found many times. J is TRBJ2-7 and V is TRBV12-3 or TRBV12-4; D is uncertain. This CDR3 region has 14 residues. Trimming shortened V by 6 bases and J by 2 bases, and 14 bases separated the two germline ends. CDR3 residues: CASSPVAPTYEQYF. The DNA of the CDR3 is TGTGCCAGCAGCCCGGTGGCTCCGACCTACGAGCAGTACTTC.

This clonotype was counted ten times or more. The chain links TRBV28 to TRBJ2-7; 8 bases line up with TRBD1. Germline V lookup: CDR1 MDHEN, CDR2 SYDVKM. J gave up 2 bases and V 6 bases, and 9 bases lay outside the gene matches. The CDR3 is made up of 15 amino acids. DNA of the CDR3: TGTGCCAGCAGCCACGGGCCAGGGGGCCCCTACGAGCAGTACTTC. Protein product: CASSHGPGGPYEQYF.

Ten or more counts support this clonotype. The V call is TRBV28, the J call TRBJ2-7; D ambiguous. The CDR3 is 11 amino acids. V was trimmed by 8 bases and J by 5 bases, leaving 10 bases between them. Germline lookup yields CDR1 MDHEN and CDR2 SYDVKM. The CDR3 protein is CASCTADEQYF. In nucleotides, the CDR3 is TGTGCCAGCTGCACCGCAGACGAGCAGTACTTC.

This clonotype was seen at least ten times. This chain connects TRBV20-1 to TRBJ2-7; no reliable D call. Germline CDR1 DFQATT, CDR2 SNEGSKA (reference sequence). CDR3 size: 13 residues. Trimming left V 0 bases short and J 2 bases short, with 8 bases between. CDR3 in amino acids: CSARDLGTYEQYF. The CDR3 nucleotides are TGCAGTGCTAGAGATCTGGGAACCTACGAGCAGTACTTC.

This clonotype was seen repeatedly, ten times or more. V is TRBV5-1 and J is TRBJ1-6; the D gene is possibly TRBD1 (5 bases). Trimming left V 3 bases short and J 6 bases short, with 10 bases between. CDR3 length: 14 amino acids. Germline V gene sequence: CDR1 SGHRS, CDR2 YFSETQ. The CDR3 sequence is CASSYRDLNSPLHF. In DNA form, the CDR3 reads TGCGCCAGCAGCTACCGGGACCTTAATTCACCCCTCCACTTT. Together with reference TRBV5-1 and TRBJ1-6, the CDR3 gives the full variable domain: KAGVTQTPRYLIKTRGQQVTLSCSPISGHRSVSWYQQTPGQGLQFLFEYFSETQRNKGNFPGRFSGRQFSNSRSEMNVSTLELGDSALYLCASSYRDLNSPLHFGNGTRLTVT.

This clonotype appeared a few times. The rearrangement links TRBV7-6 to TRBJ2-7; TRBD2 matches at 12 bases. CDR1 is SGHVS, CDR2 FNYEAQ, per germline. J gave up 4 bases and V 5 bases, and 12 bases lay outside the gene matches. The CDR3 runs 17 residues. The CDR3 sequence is CASSLTPLAGGPYEQYF. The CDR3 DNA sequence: TGTGCCAGCAGCCTTACCCCCCTAGCGGGGGGGCCTTACGAGCAGTACTTC.

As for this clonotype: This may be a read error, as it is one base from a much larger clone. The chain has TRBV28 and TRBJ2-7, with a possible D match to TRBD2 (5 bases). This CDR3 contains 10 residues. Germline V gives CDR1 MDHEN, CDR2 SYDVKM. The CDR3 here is CAGSGLEQYF. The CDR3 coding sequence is TGTGCCGGCAGCGGCCTCGAGCAGTACTTC. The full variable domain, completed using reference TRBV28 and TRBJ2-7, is DVKVTQSSRYLVKRTGEKVFLECVQDMDHENMFWYRQDPGLGLRLIYFSYDVKMKEKGDIPEGYSVSREKKERFSLILESASTNQTSMYLCAGSGLEQYFGPGTRLTVT.

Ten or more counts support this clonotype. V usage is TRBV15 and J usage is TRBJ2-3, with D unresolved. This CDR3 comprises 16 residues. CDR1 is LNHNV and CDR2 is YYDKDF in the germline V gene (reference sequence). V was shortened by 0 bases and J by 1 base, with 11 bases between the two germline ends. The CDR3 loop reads CATSRDWNFRTDTQYF. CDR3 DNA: TGTGCCACCAGCAGAGATTGGAACTTTCGCACAGATACGCAGTATTTT.

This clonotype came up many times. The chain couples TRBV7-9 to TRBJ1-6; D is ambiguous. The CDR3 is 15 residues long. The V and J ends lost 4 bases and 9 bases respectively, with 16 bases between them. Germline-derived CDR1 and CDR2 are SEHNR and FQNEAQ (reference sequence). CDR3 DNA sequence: TGTGCCAGCAGCTCTACTGCAACGTCAGGTTCACCCCTCCACTTT. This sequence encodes CASSSTATSGSPLHF.

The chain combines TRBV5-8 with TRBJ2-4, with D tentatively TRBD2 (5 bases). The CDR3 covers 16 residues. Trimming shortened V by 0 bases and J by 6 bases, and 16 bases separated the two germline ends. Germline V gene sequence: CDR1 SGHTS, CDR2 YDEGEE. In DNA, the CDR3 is TGTGCCAGCAGCTTGGTCGGAGGAGGTTCGGGAAACATTCAGTACTTC. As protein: CASSLVGGGSGNIQYF.

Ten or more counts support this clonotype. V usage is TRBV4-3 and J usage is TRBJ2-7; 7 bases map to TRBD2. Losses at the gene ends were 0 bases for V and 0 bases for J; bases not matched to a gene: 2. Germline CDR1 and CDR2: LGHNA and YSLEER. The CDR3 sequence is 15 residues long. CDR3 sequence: CASSQEAGSSYEQYF. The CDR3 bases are TGCGCCAGCAGCCAAGAAGCGGGGAGCTCCTACGAGCAGTACTTC.

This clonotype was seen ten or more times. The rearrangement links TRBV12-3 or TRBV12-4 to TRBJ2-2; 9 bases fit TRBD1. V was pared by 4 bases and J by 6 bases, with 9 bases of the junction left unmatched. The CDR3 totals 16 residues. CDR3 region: CASSSTGGASPGELFF. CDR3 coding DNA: TGTGCCAGCAGTTCCACAGGGGGCGCATCACCCGGGGAGCTGTTTTTT.

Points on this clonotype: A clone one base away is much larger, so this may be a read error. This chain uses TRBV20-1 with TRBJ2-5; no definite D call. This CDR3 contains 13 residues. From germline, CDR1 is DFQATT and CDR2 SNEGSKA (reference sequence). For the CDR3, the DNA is TGCAGTGCTAGGGGGTATAACCAAGAGACCCTGTACTTC. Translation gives CSARGYNQETLYF.

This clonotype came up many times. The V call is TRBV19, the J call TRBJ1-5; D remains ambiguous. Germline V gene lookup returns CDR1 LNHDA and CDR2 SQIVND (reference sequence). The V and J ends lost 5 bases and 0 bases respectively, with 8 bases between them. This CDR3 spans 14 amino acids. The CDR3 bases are TGTGCCAGTAGTTTCCCTCATAGCAATCAGCCCCAGCATTTT. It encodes CASSFPHSNQPQHF. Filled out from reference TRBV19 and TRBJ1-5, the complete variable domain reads DGGITQSPKYLFRKEGQNVTLSCEQNLNHDAMYWYRQDPGQGLRLIYYSQIVNDFQKGDIAEGYSVSREKKESFPLTVTSAQKNPTAFYLCASSFPHSNQPQHFGDGTRLSIL.

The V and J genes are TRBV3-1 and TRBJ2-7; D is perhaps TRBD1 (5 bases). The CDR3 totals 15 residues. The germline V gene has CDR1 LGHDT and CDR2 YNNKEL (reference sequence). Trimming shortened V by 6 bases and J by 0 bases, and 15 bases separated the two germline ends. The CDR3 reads CASSPQRQLSYEQYF. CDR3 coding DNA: TGTGCCAGCAGTCCCCAAAGACAGCTCTCCTACGAGCAGTACTTC.

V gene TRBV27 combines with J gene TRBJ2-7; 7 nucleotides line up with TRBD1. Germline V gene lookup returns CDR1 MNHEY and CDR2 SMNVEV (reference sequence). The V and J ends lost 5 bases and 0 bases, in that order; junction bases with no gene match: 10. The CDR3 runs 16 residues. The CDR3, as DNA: TGTGCCAGCAGTACCCGACAGGGACCTAGCTCCTACGAGCAGTACTTC. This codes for CASSTRQGPSSYEQYF.

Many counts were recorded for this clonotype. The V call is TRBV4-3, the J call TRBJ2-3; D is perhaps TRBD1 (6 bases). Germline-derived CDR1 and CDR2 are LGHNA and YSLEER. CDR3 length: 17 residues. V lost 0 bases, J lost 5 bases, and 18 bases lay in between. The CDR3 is CASSQDVTSGAQDTQYF. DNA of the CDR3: TGCGCCAGCAGCCAAGATGTCACATCAGGGGCTCAAGATACGCAGTATTTT.

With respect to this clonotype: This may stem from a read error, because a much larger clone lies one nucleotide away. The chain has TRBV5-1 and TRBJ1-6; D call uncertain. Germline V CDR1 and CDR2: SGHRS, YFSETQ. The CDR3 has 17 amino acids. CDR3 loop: CAIRPSSRRFYNPPLHF. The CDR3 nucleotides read TGCGCCATTCGTCCTTCCTCTCGGAGGTTTTATAATCCACCCCTCCACTTT.

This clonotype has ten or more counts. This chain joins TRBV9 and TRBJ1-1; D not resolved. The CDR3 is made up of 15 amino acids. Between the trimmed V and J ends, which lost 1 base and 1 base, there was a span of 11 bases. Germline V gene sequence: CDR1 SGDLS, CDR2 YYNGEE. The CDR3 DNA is TGTGCCAGCAGCGTAAGCAGTGGCTCGAACACTGAAGCTTTCTTT. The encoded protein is CASSVSSGSNTEAFF.

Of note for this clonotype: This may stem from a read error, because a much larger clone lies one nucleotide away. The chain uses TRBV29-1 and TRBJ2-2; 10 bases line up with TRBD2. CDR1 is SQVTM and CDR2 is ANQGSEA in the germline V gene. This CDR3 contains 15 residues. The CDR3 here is CSVVWLAGATGELLF. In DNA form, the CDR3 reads TGCAGCGTCGTGTGGCTAGCGGGGGCCACCGGGGAGCTGCTTTTT.